The 27 T cell receptor beta chains in this list originate from one sample, sequenced in a study of OX40 agonist ivuxolimab in advanced cancers. Profiled with immunoSEQ multiplex PCR; TCRdb holds only in-frame clones, not every one. The table shows 50,000 to 65,000 clones, with roughly four fifths occurring only once. The sequenced sample was CD4+ or CD8+ T cells sorted from blood, obtained in a trial of the OX40 agonist ivuxolimab. Source of these receptors: an adult with an advanced solid tumor such as melanoma, head and neck, liver or kidney cancer.

The J gene is TRBJ2-5, the V gene TRBV2, with 10 bases lining up with TRBD2. With V trimmed by 4 bases and J by 5 bases, 7 bases remained unmatched. Germline V gene lookup returns CDR1 SNHLY and CDR2 FYNNEI. The CDR3 consists of 15 residues. As DNA, the CDR3 is TGTGCCAGCAGTGTGAGCGGGGGGGCCGGTGAGACCCAGTACTTC. Amino acid sequence: CASSVSGGAGETQYF.

The chain recombines TRBV6-5 with TRBJ1-2, with D perhaps TRBD1 (6 bases). V gave up 6 bases and J gave up 4 bases, with 12 bases separating them. The germline gives CDR1 MNHEY, CDR2 SVGAGI. The CDR3 runs 13 residues. The CDR3 region is CASRQGAGYGYTF. The CDR3 coding sequence is TGTGCCAGCAGACAGGGTGCTGGCTATGGCTACACCTTC.

The CDR3: CASSLAGPGTEAFF. Written as DNA, the CDR3 is TGTGCCAGCAGCCTCGCGGGGCCGGGCACTGAAGCTTTCTTT. The chain recombines TRBV6-6 with TRBJ1-1; D perhaps matches TRBD1 (5 bases). Germline lookup yields CDR1 MNHNY and CDR2 SVGAGI (reference sequence). The length of the CDR3 is 14 residues. V lost 6 bases to trimming and J lost 4 bases, with 15 bases between them.

This rearrangement joins TRBV15 to TRBJ2-7; D could derive from TRBD1 or TRBD2 (6 bases each). Germline CDR1 reads LNHNV; CDR2 reads YYDKDF (reference sequence). The V end lost 6 bases, the J end lost 2 bases, and 17 bases lay between the germline ends. The CDR3 runs 15 residues. The CDR3 nucleotides read TGTGCCACCAGAACGGAGGGGGGCCGTGCCTACGAGCAGTACTTC. This sequence encodes CATRTEGGRAYEQYF.

This chain uses TRBV29-1 with TRBJ1-2, with 7 positions matching TRBD1. CDR1 and CDR2 from the germline V gene are SQVTM and ANQGSEA. There are 13 residues in the CDR3. After removal of 2 bases from V and 3 bases from J, the junction contained 3 bases not matched to a gene. As DNA, the CDR3 is TGCAGCGTTGAACCAGGGGGTGACTATGGCTACACCTTC. Translating it yields CSVEPGGDYGYTF.

The table lists this clone with a count of one. This chain uses TRBV7-8 with TRBJ1-5; D is unresolved. Looked up from germline, CDR1 is SGHVS and CDR2 is FQNEAQ. V dropped 2 bases and J dropped 3 bases, with 8 bases sitting between them. The CDR3 has 14 residues. Here the CDR3 DNA reads TGTGCCAGCAGCTTACCAGGACTCAATCAGCCCCAGCATTTT. This codes for CASSLPGLNQPQHF.

V and J are TRBV18 and TRBJ2-5; TRBD1 matches 7 bases. The J segment lost 9 bases and the V segment lost 8 bases, leaving 15 bases of the junction unmatched. Per germline, CDR1 KGHSH and CDR2 LQKENI. This CDR3 is built from 14 residues. CDR3 amino acids: CASVLDRNVEAQYF. As DNA, the CDR3 is TGTGCCAGCGTACTGGACAGGAACGTCGAGGCCCAGTACTTC.

The CDR3 nucleotides are TGTGCCAGCAGCGTACGGCAGGGTGAATCACCCCTCCACTTT. Protein product: CASSVRQGESPLHF. The rearrangement uses TRBV9 and TRBJ1-6, with a tentative D call TRBD1 (5 bases). V lost 1 base, J lost 10 bases, and 12 bases lay in between. This CDR3 has 14 amino acids. Germline V gives CDR1 SGDLS, CDR2 YYNGEE.

This clone was recorded once. This rearrangement joins TRBV6-5 to TRBJ2-3; no reliable D call. The CDR3 runs to 15 residues. CDR1 is MNHEY and CDR2 is SVGAGI in the germline V gene. The V and J ends lost 5 bases and 0 bases respectively, with 12 bases between them. DNA of the CDR3: TGTGCCAGCAGTCCTCGGTTCTCTAGCACAGATACGCAGTATTTT. Translation gives CASSPRFSSTDTQYF.

CDR3 amino acids: CASSTGVTDTQYF. The CDR3 bases are TGTGCCAGTAGTACCGGGGTCACAGATACGCAGTATTTT. The chain links TRBV19 to TRBJ2-3; TRBD2 is a possible D gene (5 bases). Germline CDR1 LNHDA, CDR2 SQIVND (reference sequence). The CDR3 totals 13 residues. V was shortened by 4 bases and J by 2 bases, with 7 bases between the two germline ends.

The chain carries TRBV7-3 and TRBJ2-3; weak D call: TRBD2 (6 bases). CDR1 and CDR2 (germline): SGHTA, FQGTGA. V lost 5 bases and J lost 6, with 15 bases in between. CDR3 size: 14 residues. This CDR3 is CASSPNPAGDTQYF. In nucleotides, the CDR3 is TGTGCCAGCAGCCCAAATCCCGCGGGGGATACGCAGTATTTT.

The genes are TRBV29-1 and TRBJ1-4; the D is unclear. The CDR3 covers 14 residues. V lost 4 bases, J lost 5 bases, and 14 bases lay in between. Germline CDR1 is SQVTM and CDR2 is ANQGSEA. The CDR3 nucleotides are TGCAGCGTTGCGTTCTCCGGGCGGAATGAAAAACTGTTTTTT. Its translation is CSVAFSGRNEKLFF.

This chain joins TRBV7-8 and TRBJ2-1; D is possibly TRBD2 (6 bases). Deletions cut 0 bases from V and 0 bases from J, with 12 bases between. CDR3 size: 17 residues. Germline CDR1 is SGHVS and CDR2 is FQNEAQ. Written as DNA, the CDR3 is TGTGCCAGCAGCTTAGCCGGAGGAGGGACCTCCTACAATGAGCAGTTCTTC. Translation gives CASSLAGGGTSYNEQFF.

The chain is built from TRBV6-4 and TRBJ1-5; the match to TRBD1 covers 11 bases. Unmatched junction bases numbered 10, after V lost 2 bases and J lost 7 bases. In germline, CDR1 is MRHNA, CDR2 SNTAGT. The CDR3 contains 17 residues. CDR3 sequence (DNA): TGTGCCAGCAGTGACGGGGGAACCGGGACAGGGGGGCAGCCCCAGCATTTT. As protein: CASSDGGTGTGGQPQHF.

The chain carries TRBV7-9 and TRBJ2-7; TRBD1 aligns across 7 bases. Germline CDR1 is SEHNR and CDR2 is FQNEAQ (reference sequence). J lost 11 bases, V lost 3 bases, and 10 bases had no gene match. There are 13 residues in the CDR3. The CDR3 reads CASSFGQEELKYF. The CDR3 DNA is TGTGCCAGCAGCTTTGGACAGGAGGAACTAAAGTACTTC.

This chain uses TRBV5-4 with TRBJ2-5; the D gene is possibly TRBD2 (7 bases). This CDR3 spans 15 amino acids. Germline-derived CDR1 and CDR2 are SGHNT and YYREEE (reference sequence). Trimming cost V 4 bases and J 3 bases, with 16 bases left between them. In DNA form, the CDR3 reads TGTGCCAGCAGCCCCCGGGGGGCCCAGAAAGAGACCCAGTACTTC. Protein product: CASSPRGAQKETQYF.

CDR3 sequence: CAISDYGGANEKLFF. CDR3 coding DNA: TGTGCCATCAGTGATTATGGGGGAGCTAATGAAAAACTGTTTTTT. The chain joins TRBV10-3 to TRBJ1-4; D is perhaps TRBD1 (5 bases). Trimming pared 3 bases from V and 3 bases from J, leaving 11 bases between. This CDR3 has 15 residues. Germline-derived CDR1 and CDR2 are ENHRY and SYGVKD.

J is TRBJ2-3 and V is TRBV7-8; D perhaps matches TRBD2 (6 bases). The ends were cut back, 5 bases at V and 2 bases at J, with 14 bases in the middle. CDR3 length equals 15 residues. Germline-derived CDR1 and CDR2 are SGHVS and FQNEAQ. CDR3 region: CASSPLAGNTDTQYF. CDR3 nucleotide sequence: TGTGCCAGCAGCCCCCTGGCGGGGAACACAGATACGCAGTATTTT.

This chain links TRBV5-6 with TRBJ1-5, with TRBD1 as a possible D gene (5 bases). CDR1 and CDR2 (germline): SGHDT, YYEEEE. The CDR3 has 15 amino acids. Trimming took off 1 base at V and 4 bases at J, with 12 bases between the two ends. The CDR3 nucleotides are TGTGCCAGCAGCTTGCGCCAGGGTAGTAATCAGCCCCAGCATTTT. Amino acid sequence: CASSLRQGSNQPQHF.

CDR3 bases: TGTGCCACCAGCAGAAGCAGGGGGGGGAACACTGAAGCTTTCTTT. Protein: CATSRSRGGNTEAFF. This chain links TRBV15 with TRBJ1-1; 7 bases fit TRBD1. CDR1 LNHNV and CDR2 YYDKDF come from the germline V gene (reference sequence). V lost 2 bases, J lost 1 base, and 4 bases stayed unmatched. CDR3 length: 15 amino acids.

V usage is TRBV6-1 and J usage is TRBJ2-2, with TRBD1 matching over 7 bases. Germline assignment: CDR1 MNHNS and CDR2 SASEGT. J lost 1 base, V lost 8 bases, and 4 bases had no gene match. The CDR3 is 14 amino acids. The CDR3, as DNA: TGTGCCAGCGAGCGACAGGGGAACACCGGGGAGCTGTTTTTT. Encoded protein: CASERQGNTGELFF.

This clone was seen just once. The CDR3 region is CASRNRDSGGDTQYF. The CDR3 bases are TGTGCCAGTAGAAACCGGGACTCGGGAGGAGATACGCAGTATTTT. The chain carries TRBV19 and TRBJ2-3; 7 bases are shared with TRBD2. Germline lookup yields CDR1 LNHDA and CDR2 SQIVND (reference sequence). J gave up 5 bases and V 6 bases, and 11 bases lay outside the gene matches. This CDR3 region has 15 residues.

The chain recombines TRBV20-1 with TRBJ1-2; D is unclear. The CDR3 runs to 11 residues. Looked up from germline, CDR1 is DFQATT and CDR2 is SNEGSKA (reference sequence). CDR3 in DNA: TGCATTTCCTTCATTGGGAATGGCTACACCTTC. This codes for CISFIGNGYTF.

The chain uses TRBV6-6 and TRBJ2-1, with 9 bases that match TRBD1. V dropped 4 bases and J dropped 7; count of bases not matched to a gene: 8. The CDR3 extends over 15 amino acids. Germline V gives CDR1 MNHNY, CDR2 SVGAGI (reference sequence). The CDR3 DNA sequence: TGTGCCAGCAGTTTCACGCCGGGACAGGGAAATGAGCAGTTCTTC. It encodes CASSFTPGQGNEQFF.

The chain recombines TRBV28 with TRBJ2-7; TRBD2 matches at 7 bases. J lost 0 bases, V lost 9 bases, and 17 bases had no gene match. In germline, CDR1 is MDHEN, CDR2 SYDVKM. The CDR3 has 17 amino acids. For the CDR3, the DNA is TGTGCCAGTCAAAGATCCCCGGGAGGTCCCTTCTCCTACGAGCAGTACTTC. Translation: CASQRSPGGPFSYEQYF.

This chain links TRBV28 with TRBJ1-5, with D unclear. CDR1 is MDHEN, CDR2 SYDVKM, per germline. Trimming removed 3 bases at V and 2 bases at J, with 11 bases between. This CDR3 spans 15 amino acids. This CDR3 reads CASSFGSTGNQPQHF. CDR3 coding DNA: TGTGCCAGCAGTTTTGGCAGCACGGGCAATCAGCCCCAGCATTTT.

The chain joins TRBV5-1 to TRBJ1-4; no definite D call. Germline V gene data show CDR1 as SGHRS and CDR2 as YFSETQ. This CDR3 has 13 amino acids. Trimming took off 0 bases at V and 3 bases at J, with 3 bases between the two ends. The CDR3 protein is CASSLAPNEKLFF. The DNA of the CDR3 is TGCGCCAGCAGCTTGGCACCTAATGAAAAACTGTTTTTT.